These T cell receptor beta chains were read from a single sample in a study of blood T cell repertoires in COVID-19. The repertoire was sequenced with immunoSEQ multiplex PCR; TCRdb's copy has only in-frame clones and lacks some. The profile covers around 160,000 clones, with 82% appearing a single time and roughly 15% taken by the ten largest. The sample taken for sequencing was peripheral blood. The receptor set was obtained from a human donor with acute or convalescent COVID-19. The donor label of this sample is uncertain. Both conserved end residues are part of each CDR3. A D gene is named only where the DNA matches it firmly. Not every row has a clone size; where given, it reads once, few, many or a size class.

clone_size: .; d_call: .; v_call: TRBV6-5; j_call: TRBJ1-2; cdr3_nt: TGTGCCAGCAGGCGTACGGGAGGCGTCCTCGGCTACACCTTC; cdr3_aa: CASRRTGGVLGYTF
clone_size: .; d_call: TRBD1; v_call: TRBV30; j_call: TRBJ2-5; cdr3_nt: TGTGCCTGGAGTGTTGGGACAGCGGATAAAGAGACCCAGTACTTC; cdr3_aa: CAWSVGTADKETQYF
clone_size: .; d_call: TRBD1; v_call: TRBV7-2; j_call: TRBJ1-2; cdr3_nt: TGTGCCAGCAGTTTCCGGACAGGGGGCAACTATGGCTACACCTTC; cdr3_aa: CASSFRTGGNYGYTF
clone_size: .; d_call: .; v_call: TRBV30; j_call: TRBJ2-3; cdr3_nt: TGCGCCTGGAGTGTACATCGGGTAGTAACAGATACGCAGTATTTT; cdr3_aa: CAWSVHRVVTDTQYF
clone_size: once; d_call: .; v_call: TRBV19; j_call: TRBJ2-6; cdr3_nt: TGTGCCAGTAAAAGGGGCGTGTCGCTCTCTGGGGCCAACGTCCTGACTTTC; cdr3_aa: CASKRGVSLSGANVLTF
clone_size: .; d_call: .; v_call: TRBV5-1; j_call: TRBJ1-2; cdr3_nt: TGCGCCAGCCTCCTTGGGGGCCGAACCGTCTTC; cdr3_aa: CASLLGGRTVF
clone_size: .; d_call: TRBD1; v_call: TRBV7-9; j_call: TRBJ1-2; cdr3_nt: TGTGCCAGCAGCTTAACACAGGGGAGCTATGGCTACACCTTC; cdr3_aa: CASSLTQGSYGYTF
clone_size: .; d_call: TRBD1; v_call: TRBV6-6; j_call: TRBJ1-1; cdr3_nt: TGTGCCAGCAGTTCTCTACCACCACAGGGGGGCACTGAAGCTTTCTTT; cdr3_aa: CASSSLPPQGGTEAFF
clone_size: .; d_call: TRBD1; v_call: TRBV29-1; j_call: TRBJ1-1; cdr3_nt: TGCAGCCTTGGACAGGGAGGCACTGAAGCTTTCTTT; cdr3_aa: CSLGQGGTEAFF
clone_size: .; d_call: TRBD1; v_call: TRBV2; j_call: TRBJ2-1; cdr3_nt: TGTGCCAGCAGTGAGACAGGGCTTTACAATGAGCAGTTCTTC; cdr3_aa: CASSETGLYNEQFF
clone_size: .; d_call: TRBD2; v_call: TRBV4-1; j_call: TRBJ2-7; cdr3_nt: TGCGCCAGCAGCCGGTCGGGACTAGCGGGGGGGACGAGCTCCTACGAGCAGTACTTC; cdr3_aa: CASSRSGLAGGTSSYEQYF
clone_size: .; d_call: TRBD2; v_call: TRBV30; j_call: TRBJ2-7; cdr3_nt: TGTGCCTGGAGTCCGGGGGGGTTAGACTACGAGCAGTACTTC; cdr3_aa: CAWSPGGLDYEQYF
clone_size: .; d_call: TRBD1; v_call: TRBV7-2; j_call: TRBJ1-4; cdr3_nt: TGTGCCAGCAGCTTAGGACAGGGGAATGAAAAACTGTTTTTT; cdr3_aa: CASSLGQGNEKLFF
clone_size: once; d_call: TRBD1; v_call: TRBV6-6; j_call: TRBJ1-1; cdr3_nt: TGTGCCAGCAGTCACAGATCAGGGGGGCAGCCTGAAGCTTTCTTT; cdr3_aa: CASSHRSGGQPEAFF
clone_size: .; d_call: .; v_call: TRBV9; j_call: TRBJ1-2; cdr3_nt: TGTGCCAGCAGCCCCCGTCCCGGGGGTTTCTATGGCTACACCTTC; cdr3_aa: CASSPRPGGFYGYTF
clone_size: .; d_call: .; v_call: TRBV7-2; j_call: TRBJ2-5; cdr3_nt: TGTGCCAGCAGCTTAGGTACAGGCAGGGCCAACTTC; cdr3_aa: CASSLGTGRANF
clone_size: .; d_call: .; v_call: TRBV6-2/TRBV6-3; j_call: TRBJ1-3; cdr3_nt: TGTGCCAGCAGTTACTCGAGGGGAGGCGGAAACACCATATATTTT; cdr3_aa: CASSYSRGGGNTIYF
clone_size: few; d_call: TRBD1; v_call: TRBV18; j_call: TRBJ1-4; cdr3_nt: TGTGCCAGCTCACCAGACAGGGTTGGGGAAAAACTGTTTTTT; cdr3_aa: CASSPDRVGEKLFF
clone_size: .; d_call: TRBD1; v_call: TRBV7-9; j_call: TRBJ1-2; cdr3_nt: TGTGCCAGCAGCTCCCGGGACAGTAGTGGCTACACCTTC; cdr3_aa: CASSSRDSSGYTF
clone_size: .; d_call: TRBD1; v_call: TRBV6-5; j_call: TRBJ1-3; cdr3_nt: TGTGCCAGCAGTTATAACAGGGGAGGAAACACCATATATTTT; cdr3_aa: CASSYNRGGNTIYF
clone_size: .; d_call: .; v_call: TRBV29-1; j_call: TRBJ2-1; cdr3_nt: TGCAGCTCTAGGGGGACGGGTGAGCAGTTCTTC; cdr3_aa: CSSRGTGEQFF
clone_size: .; d_call: TRBD1; v_call: TRBV5-1; j_call: TRBJ1-1; cdr3_nt: TGCGCCAGCAGCGCGAAGGGACAGGGAAGGAGCACTGAAGCTTTCTTT; cdr3_aa: CASSAKGQGRSTEAFF
clone_size: .; d_call: .; v_call: TRBV11-3; j_call: TRBJ1-6; cdr3_nt: TGTGCCAGCAGCTTACCCGGAGGGGCCCTCCACTTT; cdr3_aa: CASSLPGGALHF
clone_size: .; d_call: .; v_call: TRBV6-5; j_call: TRBJ1-2; cdr3_nt: TGTGCCAGCAGGGGGGCAGGGAGTTCTCGGGGCTACACCTTC; cdr3_aa: CASRGAGSSRGYTF
clone_size: .; d_call: .; v_call: TRBV12-3/TRBV12-4; j_call: TRBJ2-7; cdr3_nt: TGTGCCAGCAGTTCAGCCTACGAGCAGTACTTC; cdr3_aa: CASSSAYEQYF
clone_size: .; d_call: .; v_call: TRBV2; j_call: TRBJ1-1; cdr3_nt: TGTGCCATCTTAGGAGGGGCCACTGAAGCTTTCTTT; cdr3_aa: CAILGGATEAFF